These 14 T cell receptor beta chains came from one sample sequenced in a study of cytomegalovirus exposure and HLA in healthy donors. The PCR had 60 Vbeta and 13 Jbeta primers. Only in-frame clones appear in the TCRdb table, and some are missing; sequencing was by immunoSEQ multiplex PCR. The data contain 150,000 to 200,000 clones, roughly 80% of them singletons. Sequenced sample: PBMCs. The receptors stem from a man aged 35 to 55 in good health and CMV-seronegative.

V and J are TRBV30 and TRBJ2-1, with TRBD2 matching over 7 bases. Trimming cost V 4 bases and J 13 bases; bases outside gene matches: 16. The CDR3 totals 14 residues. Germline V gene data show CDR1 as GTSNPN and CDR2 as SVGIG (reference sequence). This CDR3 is CAWTSSGYGLDQFF. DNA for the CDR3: TGTGCCTGGACCAGTAGCGGGTACGGATTAGACCAGTTCTTC.

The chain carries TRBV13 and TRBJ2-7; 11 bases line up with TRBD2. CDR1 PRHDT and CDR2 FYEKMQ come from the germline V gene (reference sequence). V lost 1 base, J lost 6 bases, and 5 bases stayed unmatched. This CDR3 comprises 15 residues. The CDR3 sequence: CASSLVAGGIFEQYF. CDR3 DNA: TGTGCCAGCAGCTTAGTAGCGGGAGGGATTTTCGAGCAGTACTTC.

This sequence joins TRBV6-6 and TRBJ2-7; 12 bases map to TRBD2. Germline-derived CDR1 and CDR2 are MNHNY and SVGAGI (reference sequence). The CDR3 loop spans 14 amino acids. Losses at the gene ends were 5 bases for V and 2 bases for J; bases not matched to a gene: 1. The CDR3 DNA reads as TGTGCCAGCAGTAGGACTAGCGGGGCCTACGAGCAGTACTTC. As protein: CASSRTSGAYEQYF.

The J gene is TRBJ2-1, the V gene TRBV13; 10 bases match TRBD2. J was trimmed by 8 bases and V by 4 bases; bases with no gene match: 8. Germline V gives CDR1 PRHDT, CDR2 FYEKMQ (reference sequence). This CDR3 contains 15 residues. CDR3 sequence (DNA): TGTGCCAGCAGCTCGACTAGCGGGTCAGGGGATGAGCAGTTCTTC. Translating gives CASSSTSGSGDEQFF.

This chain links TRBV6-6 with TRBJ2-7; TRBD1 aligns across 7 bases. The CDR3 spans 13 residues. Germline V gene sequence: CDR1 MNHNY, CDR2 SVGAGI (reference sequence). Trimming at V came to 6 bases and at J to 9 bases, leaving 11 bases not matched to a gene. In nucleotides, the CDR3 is TGTGCCAGCAGGTCGACGACAGGGTCGGTGCAGTACTTC. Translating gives CASRSTTGSVQYF.

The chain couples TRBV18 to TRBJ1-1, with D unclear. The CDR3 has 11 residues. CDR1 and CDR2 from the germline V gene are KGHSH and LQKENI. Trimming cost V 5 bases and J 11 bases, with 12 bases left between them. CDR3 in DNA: TGTGCCAGCTCAGATGACAAGCTGGCTTTCTTT. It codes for CASSDDKLAFF.

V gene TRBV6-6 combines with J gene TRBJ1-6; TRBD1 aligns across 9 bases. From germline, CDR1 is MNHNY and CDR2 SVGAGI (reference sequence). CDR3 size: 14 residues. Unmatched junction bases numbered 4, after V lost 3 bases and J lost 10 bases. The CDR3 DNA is TGTGCCAGCAGTTATCCCACAGGGGGCTCACCCCTCCACTTT. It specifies CASSYPTGGSPLHF.

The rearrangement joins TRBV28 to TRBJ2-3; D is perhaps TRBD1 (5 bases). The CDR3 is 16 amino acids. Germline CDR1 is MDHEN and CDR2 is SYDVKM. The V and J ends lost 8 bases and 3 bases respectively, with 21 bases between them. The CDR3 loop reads CASGDSGIGRTDTQYF. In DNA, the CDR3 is TGTGCCAGCGGCGACTCAGGGATTGGACGGACAGATACGCAGTATTTT.

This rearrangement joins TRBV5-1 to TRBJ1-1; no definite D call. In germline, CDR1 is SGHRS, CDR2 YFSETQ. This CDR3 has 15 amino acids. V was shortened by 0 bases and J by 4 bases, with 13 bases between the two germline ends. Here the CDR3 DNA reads TGCGCCAGCAGCTTGGAGGCTGCCCGCGGCACTGAAGCTTTCTTT. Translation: CASSLEAARGTEAFF.

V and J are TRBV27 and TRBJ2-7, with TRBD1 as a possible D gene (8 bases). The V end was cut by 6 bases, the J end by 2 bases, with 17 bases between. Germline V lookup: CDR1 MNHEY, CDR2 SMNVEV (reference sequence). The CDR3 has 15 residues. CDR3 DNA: TGTGCCAGCAGAGCAACAGGGGGGGGGACCTACGAGCAGTACTTC. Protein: CASRATGGGTYEQYF.

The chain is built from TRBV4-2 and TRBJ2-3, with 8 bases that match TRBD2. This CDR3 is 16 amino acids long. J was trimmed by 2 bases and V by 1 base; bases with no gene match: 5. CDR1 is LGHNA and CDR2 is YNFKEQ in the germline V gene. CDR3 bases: TGTGCCAGCAGCCAAGGGAGCGGGGGAACCACAGATACGCAGTATTTT. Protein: CASSQGSGGTTDTQYF.

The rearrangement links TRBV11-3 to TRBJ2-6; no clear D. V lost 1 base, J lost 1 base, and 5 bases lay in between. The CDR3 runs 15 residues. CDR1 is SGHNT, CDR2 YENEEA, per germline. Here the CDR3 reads CASSLGGSGANVLTF. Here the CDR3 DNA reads TGTGCCAGCAGCTTAGGAGGTTCTGGGGCCAACGTCCTGACTTTC.

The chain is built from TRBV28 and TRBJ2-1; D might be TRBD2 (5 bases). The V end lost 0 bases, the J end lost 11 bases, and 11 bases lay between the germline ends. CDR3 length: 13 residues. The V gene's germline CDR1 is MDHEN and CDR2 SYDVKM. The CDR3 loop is CASSLWSGDKQFF. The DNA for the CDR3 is TGTGCCAGCAGTTTATGGAGCGGAGATAAGCAGTTCTTC.

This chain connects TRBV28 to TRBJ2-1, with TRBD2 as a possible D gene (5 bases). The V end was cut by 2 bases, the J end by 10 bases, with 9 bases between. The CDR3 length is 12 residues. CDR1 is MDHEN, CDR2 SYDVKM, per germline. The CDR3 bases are TGTGCCAGCAGTTTAAGGCGGGTGGAGCAGTTCTTC. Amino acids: CASSLRRVEQFF. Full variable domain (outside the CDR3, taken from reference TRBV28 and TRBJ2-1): DVKVTQSSRYLVKRTGEKVFLECVQDMDHENMFWYRQDPGLGLRLIYFSYDVKMKEKGDIPEGYSVSREKKERFSLILESASTNQTSMYLCASSLRRVEQFFGPGTRLTVL.